The clone carrying this T cell receptor (beta chain) was seen a single time. The germline V gene encodes CDR1 SGHAT and CDR2 FQNNGV. The CDR3 consists of 14 residues. V lost 3 bases and J 8 bases, leaving 14 bases between the germline ends. Data came from immunoSEQ multiplex PCR; TCRdb stores just in-frame clones and leaves some out. The data contain hundreds of thousands of clones, about 98% of them singletons. Terminally differentiated effector memory CD45RA+ cells were left out of the naive CD8 fraction, which was CD45RO-negative and positively selected for CCR7. This sample is part of a study of shared clonotypes between healthy human individuals.

The TCR comes from a young man in good health. The sample consisted of naive CD8+ T cells sorted from blood. The gene calls are TRBV11-2 and TRBJ2-1; D perhaps matches TRBD2 (7 bases). The CDR3 protein is CASSFEGGSDEQFF. CDR3 DNA: TGTGCCAGCAGCTTCGAGGGGGGGTCCGATGAGCAGTTCTTC.